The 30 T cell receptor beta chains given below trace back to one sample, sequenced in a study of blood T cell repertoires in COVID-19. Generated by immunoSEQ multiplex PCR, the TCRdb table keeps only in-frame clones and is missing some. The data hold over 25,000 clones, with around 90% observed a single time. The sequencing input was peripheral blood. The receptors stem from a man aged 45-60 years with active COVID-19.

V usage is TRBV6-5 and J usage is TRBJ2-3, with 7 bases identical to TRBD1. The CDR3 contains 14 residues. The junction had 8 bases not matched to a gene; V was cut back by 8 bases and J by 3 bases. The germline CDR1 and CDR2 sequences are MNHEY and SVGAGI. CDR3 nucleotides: TGTGCCAGCTCGACAGGGTCGAGGACAGATACGCAGTATTTT. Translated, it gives CASSTGSRTDTQYF.

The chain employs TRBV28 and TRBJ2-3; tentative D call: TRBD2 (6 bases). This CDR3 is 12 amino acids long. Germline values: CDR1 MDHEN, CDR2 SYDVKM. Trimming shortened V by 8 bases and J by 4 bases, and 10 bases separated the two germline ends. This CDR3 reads CASARLADTQYF. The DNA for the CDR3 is TGTGCCAGCGCTAGACTAGCAGATACGCAGTATTTT.

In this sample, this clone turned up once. The CDR3 bases are TGCGCCAGCAGCCCCGCGGGGAGCTCCTACAATGAGCAGTTCTTC. This encodes CASSPAGSSYNEQFF. This chain connects TRBV4-1 to TRBJ2-1; TRBD2 is a possible D gene (6 bases). The germline V and J ends were trimmed by 4 bases and 0 bases, with 10 bases remaining between them. Germline lookup yields CDR1 MGHRA and CDR2 YSYEKL. The CDR3 runs 15 residues.

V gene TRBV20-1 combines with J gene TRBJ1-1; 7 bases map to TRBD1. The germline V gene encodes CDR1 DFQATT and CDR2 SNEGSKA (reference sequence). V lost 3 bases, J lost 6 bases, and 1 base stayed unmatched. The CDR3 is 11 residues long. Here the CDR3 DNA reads TGCAGTGCTAGCACAGGGGCTGAAGCTTTCTTT. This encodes CSASTGAEAFF.

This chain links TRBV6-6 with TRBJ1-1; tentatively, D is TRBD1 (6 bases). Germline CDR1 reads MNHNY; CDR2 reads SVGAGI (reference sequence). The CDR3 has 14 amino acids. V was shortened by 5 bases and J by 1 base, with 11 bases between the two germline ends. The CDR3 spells CASSIRQENTEAFF. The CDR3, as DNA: TGTGCCAGCAGTATTCGACAGGAGAACACTGAAGCTTTCTTT.

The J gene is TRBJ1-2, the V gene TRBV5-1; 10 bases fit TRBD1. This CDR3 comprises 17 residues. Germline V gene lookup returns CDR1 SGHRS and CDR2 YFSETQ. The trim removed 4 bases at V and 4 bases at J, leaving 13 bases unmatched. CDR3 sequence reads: CASSRQGTGAKGYGYTF. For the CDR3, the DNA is TGCGCCAGCAGCCGCCAAGGGACAGGGGCAAAGGGCTATGGCTACACCTTC. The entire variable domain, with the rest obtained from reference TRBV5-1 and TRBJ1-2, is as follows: KAGVTQTPRYLIKTRGQQVTLSCSPISGHRSVSWYQQTPGQGLQFLFEYFSETQRNKGNFPGRFSGRQFSNSRSEMNVSTLELGDSALYLCASSRQGTGAKGYGYTFGSGTRLTVV.

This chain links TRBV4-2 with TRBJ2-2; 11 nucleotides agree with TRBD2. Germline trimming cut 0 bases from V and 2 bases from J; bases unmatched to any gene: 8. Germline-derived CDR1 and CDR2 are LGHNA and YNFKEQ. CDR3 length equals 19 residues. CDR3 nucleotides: TGTGCCAGCAGCCAAGAGGGGCTAGCGGGGGGTGGAAACACCGGGGAGCTGTTTTTT. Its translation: CASSQEGLAGGGNTGELFF.

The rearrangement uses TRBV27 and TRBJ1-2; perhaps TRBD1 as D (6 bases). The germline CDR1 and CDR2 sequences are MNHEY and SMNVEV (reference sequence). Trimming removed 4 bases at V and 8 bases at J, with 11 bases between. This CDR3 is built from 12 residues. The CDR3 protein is CASSSGGRGYTF. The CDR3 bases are TGTGCCAGCAGTTCCGGGGGGCGGGGCTACACCTTC.

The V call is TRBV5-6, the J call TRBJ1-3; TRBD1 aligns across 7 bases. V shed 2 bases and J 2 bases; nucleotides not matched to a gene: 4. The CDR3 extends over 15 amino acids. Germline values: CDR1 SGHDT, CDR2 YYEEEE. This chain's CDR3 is CASSFFRGPGNTIYF. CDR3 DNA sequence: TGTGCCAGCAGCTTCTTTAGGGGGCCTGGAAACACCATATATTTT.

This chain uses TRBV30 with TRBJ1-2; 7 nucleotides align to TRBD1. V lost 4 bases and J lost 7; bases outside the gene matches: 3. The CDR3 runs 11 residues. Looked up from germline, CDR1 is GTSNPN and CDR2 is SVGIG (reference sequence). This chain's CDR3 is CAWTGGRGYTF. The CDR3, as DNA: TGTGCCTGGACAGGGGGACGTGGCTACACCTTC. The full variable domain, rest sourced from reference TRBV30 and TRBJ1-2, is SQTIHQWPATLVQPVGSPLSLECTVEGTSNPNLYWYRQAAGRGLQLLFYSVGIGQISSEVPQNLSASRPQDRQFILSSKKLLLSDSGFYLCAWTGGRGYTFGSGTRLTVV.

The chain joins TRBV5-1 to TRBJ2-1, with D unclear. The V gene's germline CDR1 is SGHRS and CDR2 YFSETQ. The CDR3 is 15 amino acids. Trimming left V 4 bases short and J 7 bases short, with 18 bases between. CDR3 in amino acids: CASSPSLGNFNEQFF. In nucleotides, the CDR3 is TGCGCCAGCAGCCCGAGTCTAGGAAACTTTAATGAGCAGTTCTTC.

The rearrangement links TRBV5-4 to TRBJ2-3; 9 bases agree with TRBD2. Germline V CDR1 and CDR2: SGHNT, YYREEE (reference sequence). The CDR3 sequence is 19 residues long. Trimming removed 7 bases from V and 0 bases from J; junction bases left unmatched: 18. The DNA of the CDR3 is TGTGCCAGCCAGAACGGACTAAGCGGGGGGTCTACTAGCACAGATACGCAGTATTTT. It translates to CASQNGLSGGSTSTDTQYF.

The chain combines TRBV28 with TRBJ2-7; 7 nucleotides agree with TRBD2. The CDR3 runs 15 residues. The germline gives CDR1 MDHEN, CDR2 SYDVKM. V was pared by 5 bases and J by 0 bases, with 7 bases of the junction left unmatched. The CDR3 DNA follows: TGTGCCAGCAGTCCCCCCGGACTAGGCTCCTACGAGCAGTACTTC. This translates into CASSPPGLGSYEQYF.

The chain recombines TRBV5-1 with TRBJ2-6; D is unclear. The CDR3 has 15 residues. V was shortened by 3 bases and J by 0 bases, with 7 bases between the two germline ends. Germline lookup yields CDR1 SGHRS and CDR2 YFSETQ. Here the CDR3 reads CASSYSLSGANVLTF. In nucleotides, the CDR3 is TGCGCCAGCAGCTACAGCCTCTCTGGGGCCAACGTCCTGACTTTC.

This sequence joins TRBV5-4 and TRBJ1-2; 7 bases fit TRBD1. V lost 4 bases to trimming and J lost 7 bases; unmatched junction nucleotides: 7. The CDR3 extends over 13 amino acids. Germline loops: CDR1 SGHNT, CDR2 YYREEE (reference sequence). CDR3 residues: CASSGDSRLGYTF. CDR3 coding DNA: TGTGCCAGCAGCGGGGACAGTCGTCTTGGCTACACCTTC.

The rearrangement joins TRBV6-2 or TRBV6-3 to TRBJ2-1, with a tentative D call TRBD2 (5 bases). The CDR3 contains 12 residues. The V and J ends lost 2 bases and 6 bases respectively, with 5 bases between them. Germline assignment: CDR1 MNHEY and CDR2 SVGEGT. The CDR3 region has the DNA TGTGCCAGCAGTTACGGAGGCAATGAGCAGTTCTTC. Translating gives CASSYGGNEQFF.

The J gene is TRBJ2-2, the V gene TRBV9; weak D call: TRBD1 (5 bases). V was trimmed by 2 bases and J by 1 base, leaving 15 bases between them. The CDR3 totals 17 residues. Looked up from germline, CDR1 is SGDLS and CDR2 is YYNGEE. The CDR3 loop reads CASSVGWGRGNTGELFF. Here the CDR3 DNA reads TGTGCCAGCAGCGTCGGTTGGGGTAGGGGGAACACCGGGGAGCTGTTTTTT.

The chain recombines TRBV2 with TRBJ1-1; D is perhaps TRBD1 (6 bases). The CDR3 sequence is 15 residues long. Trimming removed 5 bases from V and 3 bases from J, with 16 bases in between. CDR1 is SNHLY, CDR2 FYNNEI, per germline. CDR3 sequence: CASSHPGQQDTEAFF. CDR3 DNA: TGTGCCAGCAGTCATCCAGGACAGCAGGACACTGAAGCTTTCTTT.

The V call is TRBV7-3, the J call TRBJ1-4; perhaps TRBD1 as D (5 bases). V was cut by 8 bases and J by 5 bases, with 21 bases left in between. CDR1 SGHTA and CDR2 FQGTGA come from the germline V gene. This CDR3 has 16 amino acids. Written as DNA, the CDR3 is TGTGCCAGCCCCCTAAAGGAGACAGTGCCGAATGAAAAACTGTTTTTT. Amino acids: CASPLKETVPNEKLFF.

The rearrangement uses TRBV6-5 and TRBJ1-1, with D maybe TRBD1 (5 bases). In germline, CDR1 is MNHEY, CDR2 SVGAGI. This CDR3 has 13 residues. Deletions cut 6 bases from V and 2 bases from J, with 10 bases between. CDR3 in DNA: TGTGCCAGCAGCAATCAGGGCAACACTGAAGCTTTCTTT. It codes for CASSNQGNTEAFF.

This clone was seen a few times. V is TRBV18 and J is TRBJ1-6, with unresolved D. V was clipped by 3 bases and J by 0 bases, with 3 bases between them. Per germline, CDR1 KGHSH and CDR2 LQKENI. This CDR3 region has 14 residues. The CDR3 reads CASSPSSYNSPLHF. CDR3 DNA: TGTGCCAGCTCACCGAGCTCCTATAATTCACCCCTCCACTTT.

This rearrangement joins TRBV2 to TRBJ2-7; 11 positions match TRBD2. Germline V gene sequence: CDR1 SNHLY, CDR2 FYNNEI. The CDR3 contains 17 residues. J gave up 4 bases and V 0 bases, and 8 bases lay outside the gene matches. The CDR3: CASSEALRASGRYEQYF. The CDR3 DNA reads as TGTGCCAGCAGTGAAGCGCTTAGGGCTAGCGGGAGGTACGAGCAGTACTTC.

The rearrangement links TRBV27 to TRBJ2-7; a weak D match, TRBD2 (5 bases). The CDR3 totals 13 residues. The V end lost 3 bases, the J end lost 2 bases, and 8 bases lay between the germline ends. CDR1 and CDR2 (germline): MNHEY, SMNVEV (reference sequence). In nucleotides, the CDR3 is TGTGCCAGCAGTTTCGGGGTTACCTACGAGCAGTACTTC. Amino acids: CASSFGVTYEQYF.

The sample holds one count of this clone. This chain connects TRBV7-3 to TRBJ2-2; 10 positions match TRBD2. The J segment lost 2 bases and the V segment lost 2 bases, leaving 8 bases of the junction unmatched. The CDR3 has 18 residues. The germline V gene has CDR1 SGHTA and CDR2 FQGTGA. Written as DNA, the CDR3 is TGTGCCAGCAGCTTATTACCCCGGACTAGCGGTAACACCGGGGAGCTGTTTTTT. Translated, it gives CASSLLPRTSGNTGELFF.

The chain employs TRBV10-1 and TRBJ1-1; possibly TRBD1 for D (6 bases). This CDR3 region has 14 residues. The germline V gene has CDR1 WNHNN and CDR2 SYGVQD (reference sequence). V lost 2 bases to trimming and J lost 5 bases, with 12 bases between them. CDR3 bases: TGCGCCAGCAGTGAGACCCAGGGGATGACTGAAGCTTTCTTT. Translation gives CASSETQGMTEAFF.

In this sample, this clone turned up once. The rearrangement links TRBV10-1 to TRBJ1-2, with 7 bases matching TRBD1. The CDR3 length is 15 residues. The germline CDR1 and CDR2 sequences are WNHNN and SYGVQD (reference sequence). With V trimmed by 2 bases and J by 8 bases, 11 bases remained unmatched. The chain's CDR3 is CASSERREGAEGYTF. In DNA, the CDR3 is TGCGCCAGCAGTGAGAGGAGAGAGGGGGCCGAAGGCTACACCTTC.

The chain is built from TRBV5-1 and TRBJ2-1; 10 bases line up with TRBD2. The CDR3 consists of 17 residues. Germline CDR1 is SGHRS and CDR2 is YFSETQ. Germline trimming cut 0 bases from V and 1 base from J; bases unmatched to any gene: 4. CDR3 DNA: TGCGCCAGCAGCTTGGCCGCGGGACTAGCGTCCTACAATGAGCAGTTCTTC. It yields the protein CASSLAAGLASYNEQFF.

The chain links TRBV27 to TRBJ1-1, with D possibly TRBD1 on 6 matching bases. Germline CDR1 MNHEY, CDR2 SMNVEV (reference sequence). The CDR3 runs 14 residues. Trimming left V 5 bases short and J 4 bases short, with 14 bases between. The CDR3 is CASSRRQESTEAFF. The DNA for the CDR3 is TGTGCCAGCAGTCGAAGACAGGAGTCCACTGAAGCTTTCTTT.

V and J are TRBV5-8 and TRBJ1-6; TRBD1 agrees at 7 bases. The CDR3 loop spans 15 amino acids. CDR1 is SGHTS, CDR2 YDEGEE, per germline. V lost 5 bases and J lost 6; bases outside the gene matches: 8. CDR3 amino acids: CASRADRPGNSPLHF. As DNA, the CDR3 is TGTGCCAGCAGAGCGGACAGGCCGGGTAATTCACCCCTCCACTTT.

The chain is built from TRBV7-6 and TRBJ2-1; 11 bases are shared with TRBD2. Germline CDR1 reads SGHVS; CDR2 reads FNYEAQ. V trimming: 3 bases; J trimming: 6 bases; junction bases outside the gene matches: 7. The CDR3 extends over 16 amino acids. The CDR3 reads CASSFLRTSGPNEQFF. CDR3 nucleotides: TGTGCCAGCAGCTTCCTCCGGACTAGCGGGCCCAATGAGCAGTTCTTC.